This T cell receptor beta chain stems from a study of identifying expanded T cells in peripheral blood. TCRdb's copy holds only in-frame clones and misses some; the assay was immunoSEQ multiplex PCR. The sample gives about 110,000 clones, roughly 89% of which show up once; about 17% is in the top ten. Study findings and constraints: Technical replicates showed around 1.2 changed clones; two weeks roughly 18; four weeks 19.

This clone was counted a single time. Its antigen is unidentified. The sequenced material came from blood. The receptor's source is a person between 18 and 69 years old in good health.

For the CDR3, the DNA is TGTGCCAGTAGTGGACAGACCTACTATGGCTACACCTTC. Translating gives CASSGQTYYGYTF. This chain joins TRBV19 and TRBJ1-2; TRBD1 might be the D (6 bases). From germline, CDR1 is LNHDA and CDR2 SQIVND (reference sequence). V was pared by 5 bases and J by 3 bases, with 10 bases between. The CDR3 extends over 13 amino acids.